This T cell receptor beta chain was retrieved from a study of cytotoxic CD8 clonotypes in ibrutinib-treated CLL. Whole-study findings and limits: At baseline, clonality was higher than in age-matched healthy donors and correlated with CD8+ counts. Clonality went higher at ibrutinib response and then dropped back toward baseline at progression. The study found public clonotypes uncommon, contracting or stable on treatment.

A remark on this clone: The antigen is unknown.

Per germline, CDR1 KGHSH and CDR2 LQKENI. The CDR3 runs 15 residues. J lost 10 bases, V lost 10 bases, and 14 bases had no gene match. A 1 in 200,000 to 1 in 1 million T cell depth was the sequencing target. Generated by immunoSEQ multiplex PCR, the TCRdb table keeps only in-frame clones and is missing some. This sample yields roughly 160,000 clones, of which approximately 80% are seen a single time; about 5% belongs to the top ten. The source was PBMCs, collected after 24 months of ibrutinib treatment. The chain has TRBV18 and TRBJ2-2, with 11 bases aligning to TRBD1. This TCR came from a human donor with chronic lymphocytic leukemia. CDR3 residues: CANAGQGASEAELFF. CDR3 DNA sequence: TGTGCCAACGCCGGACAGGGGGCTTCGGAGGCGGAGCTGTTTTTT.